This TCR beta chain was recorded in a study of blood T cell repertoires in COVID-19. The CDR3 totals 15 residues. CDR1 is SNHLY and CDR2 is FYNNEI in the germline V gene. J lost 6 bases, V lost 4 bases, and 5 bases had no gene match. Per the original data handling: From reference gene primer amplification, estimates of nucleated cell counts were derived. Produced via immunoSEQ multiplex PCR; TCRdb's table is partial and in-frame only. The V and J calls and clone size were taken over from that table, and D and trimming were inferred from the DNA. The sample shows over 85,000 clones, over 85% of them seen only once.

Sequencing was performed on peripheral blood. This sequence originates from a human donor with COVID-19, enrolled during active disease. The donor label of this sample is uncertain. The chain carries TRBV2 and TRBJ1-5; the match to TRBD1 covers 11 bases. The CDR3 region has the DNA TGTGCCAGCAGTGGGGACAGGGGGTCTTTTCAGCCCCAGCATTTT. Translation: CASSGDRGSFQPQHF.